The T cell receptor (beta chain) described here comes from a study of cytomegalovirus exposure and HLA in healthy donors. PCR amplification relied on 60 Vbeta primers (plus 13 Jbeta primers). Profiling relied on immunoSEQ multiplex PCR, and the TCRdb table lists in-frame clones only, not all of them. Among roughly 140,000 clones listed, around three fifths were seen once. With 5 bases removed from V and 2 bases from J, the gap between germline ends came to 14 bases. CDR1 LNHNV and CDR2 YYDKDF come from the germline V gene (reference sequence). The CDR3 consists of 15 residues. Donors in the study were healthy people who gave bone marrow. The table lists this clone with a few counts. Antigen specificity is unknown. Study-wide results and caveats: A later analysis showed HLA-associated TCR beta chains outstripping equally common others in clonal expansion. Approximately 160 TCR beta chains were listed as cytomegalovirus-associated.

Material: PBMCs. The chain combines TRBV15 with TRBJ2-3; D is possibly TRBD2 (6 bases). The TCR comes from a woman aged 30 to 39 in good health and CMV-seropositive. The CDR3 bases are TGTGCCACCAGCCAACTAGCCCCCCTCACAGATACGCAGTATTTT. Its protein is CATSQLAPLTDTQYF.